The rows below give T cell receptor beta chains drawn from one sample of a study of control samples from healthy donors and cancer patients. Assay: immunoSEQ multiplex PCR; the TCRdb copy retains only in-frame clones and omits some. The sample has 170,000 or so clones; approximately 92% are singletons. Sequenced input: blood. All receptors derive from a man aged 18 to 29 in good health. Each CDR3 is given with its conserved first and last residue. The D gene is left open where the match is weak. Clone size is stated in some rows and not others, as once, few, many or a class when expanded.

clone_size	v_call	j_call	d_call	cdr3_nt	cdr3_aa
.	TRBV15	TRBJ2-3	.	TGTGCCACCAGCCCTAGACTGAACACAGATACGCAGTATTTT	CATSPRLNTDTQYF
once	TRBV12-3/TRBV12-4	TRBJ2-1	TRBD2	TGTGCCAGCAGGGGACTAGCGGGGGGTGAGCAGTTCTTC	CASRGLAGGEQFF
.	TRBV6-1	TRBJ2-2	.	TGTGCCAGCAGTGAACCCCCTAACGGGGGGCACACCGGGGAGCTGTTTTTT	CASSEPPNGGHTGELFF
.	TRBV5-4	TRBJ2-4	.	TGTGCCAGCACCCCTGAGCAGGGCAACATTCAGTACTTC	CASTPEQGNIQYF
.	TRBV14	TRBJ2-5	TRBD1	TGTGCCAGCAGCCAAGTTCAGGGGACAGGGAGGACCCAGTACTTC	CASSQVQGTGRTQYF
.	TRBV10-3	TRBJ2-7	TRBD2	TGTGCCATCAGTGACCATGGACAGCCGCCAGCGGGGGGTGACGAGCAGTACTTC	CAISDHGQPPAGGDEQYF
.	TRBV15	TRBJ2-7	.	TGTGCCACCAGCAGTGCACCGGACAGAGCTCGCTACGAGCAGTACTTC	CATSSAPDRARYEQYF
.	TRBV4-2	TRBJ2-5	TRBD2	TGTGCCAGCAGCCATCTAGCGGGGGATCAAGAGACCCAGTACTTC	CASSHLAGDQETQYF
.	TRBV5-1	TRBJ2-1	.	TGCGCCAGCAGTTCTGACAGAACGGAATACAATGAGCAGTTCTTC	CASSSDRTEYNEQFF
.	TRBV4-2	TRBJ2-1	.	TGTGCCAGCAGCCAAGTTGTTCTGGCGGGGGCCTCCTACAATGAGCAGTTCTTC	CASSQVVLAGASYNEQFF
.	TRBV25-1	TRBJ1-4	.	TGTGCCAGCAGCATCCCCCAGGGCCCTGAAAAACTGTTTTTT	CASSIPQGPEKLFF
.	TRBV13	TRBJ2-5	.	TGTGCCAGCAGCGCGATCAGGGAGACCCAGTACTTC	CASSAIRETQYF
.	TRBV15	TRBJ2-7	TRBD1	TGTGCCACCAGCTCCGGGACAGGACCTTGGGAGCAGTACTTC	CATSSGTGPWEQYF
.	TRBV11-2	TRBJ1-6	.	TGTGCCAGCAGCCTTCCACTCGGGACGGTCTATAATTCACCCCTCCACTTT	CASSLPLGTVYNSPLHF
.	TRBV30	TRBJ1-3	.	TGTGCCTGGGAGAATGGAAACACCATATATTTT	CAWENGNTIYF
.	TRBV14	TRBJ2-5	.	TGTGCCAGCAGCCAAGCAGAGACCCAGTACTTC	CASSQAETQYF
.	TRBV7-2	TRBJ2-7	.	TGTGCCAGCAGCGCCCGGGTCGGGGCCTACGAGCAGTACTTC	CASSARVGAYEQYF
.	TRBV7-9	TRBJ2-7	.	TGTGCCAGCAGCTTAGGGGCCAGCGCCGACAGTTACGAGCAGTACTTC	CASSLGASADSYEQYF
.	TRBV24-1	TRBJ2-2	TRBD2	TGTGCCACCAGTGGGATCGGAGCGGGGGCAGAGAACACCGGGGAGCTGTTTTTT	CATSGIGAGAENTGELFF
once	TRBV3-1/TRBV3-2	TRBJ2-7	.	TGTGCCAGCAGCCAAGAGGGTGGGGGTCAGGTAGGCGAGCAGTACTTC	CASSQEGGGQVGEQYF
.	TRBV6-5	TRBJ2-7	TRBD1	TGTGCCAGCAGAGGACAGGGGGCCTACGAGCAGTACTTC	CASRGQGAYEQYF
.	TRBV6-1	TRBJ2-7	.	TGTGCCAGCAGTGAAGCGCTCACACCTCAGTATTACGAGCAGTACTTC	CASSEALTPQYYEQYF
.	TRBV19	TRBJ2-7	.	TGTGCCAGTAGTAGAGGAAACAGGGACCCCTACGAGCAGTACTTC	CASSRGNRDPYEQYF
once	TRBV3-1/TRBV3-2	TRBJ1-3	.	TGTGCCAGCAGCCAAGGACAGCAGGTCCACAACACCATATATTTT	CASSQGQQVHNTIYF
.	TRBV20-1	TRBJ1-1	.	TGCAGTGCTATTGACAGGATTTTGAACACTGAAGCTTTCTTT	CSAIDRILNTEAFF
.	TRBV5-3	TRBJ2-2	TRBD2	TGTGCCAGAAGCTTGGGCTGGACTAGCGGAACTACGAACACCGGGGAGCTGTTTTTT	CARSLGWTSGTTNTGELFF
.	TRBV28	TRBJ1-2	.	TGTGCCAGCAGTTTACCGGAGAGGGGCTACACCTTC	CASSLPERGYTF
once	TRBV2	TRBJ2-5	.	TGTGCCAGCACTTCGGGGATGGAGACCCAGTACTTC	CASTSGMETQYF
.	TRBV21-1	TRBJ1-1	.	TGTGCCAGCAGCAAAGCTTCAGAAGGGGAGGGCACTGAAGCTTTCTTT	CASSKASEGEGTEAFF
.	TRBV19	TRBJ1-1	.	TGTGCCAGTAGTATCATCAGGATGAACACTGAAGCTTTCTTT	CASSIIRMNTEAFF
.	TRBV28	TRBJ2-2	.	TGTGCCAGCGCCCCTTTCGGCGGGGAGCTGTTTTTT	CASAPFGGELFF
.	TRBV24-1	TRBJ2-3	.	TGTGCCACCAGTGATGCGGCGGGGCACACAGATACGCAGTATTTT	CATSDAAGHTDTQYF